Described below is a single TCR beta chain sequence and its context. The sample is drawn from a study of shared clonotypes between healthy human individuals. The CDR3 is 15 residues long. V was pared by 9 bases and J by 4 bases, with 22 bases between. CDR1 and CDR2 (germline): SGHNT, YYREEE (reference sequence). Using immunoSEQ multiplex PCR, the repertoire was profiled, and TCRdb retains in-frame clones only, with some absent. The profile shows 450,000 to 600,000 clones, 70% to 80% of them singletons. This chain connects TRBV5-4 to TRBJ2-5; perhaps D is TRBD1 or TRBD2 (6 bases each). This receptor was taken from a woman aged 40 to 50 in good health. Some clones in this sample may be carry-over from other donors' samples. The sequenced sample consisted of PBMCs. CDR3 sequence reads: CATTAGGHQRETQYF. The CDR3 DNA reads as TGTGCCACCACTGCCGGGGGACACCAACGAGAGACCCAGTACTTC.